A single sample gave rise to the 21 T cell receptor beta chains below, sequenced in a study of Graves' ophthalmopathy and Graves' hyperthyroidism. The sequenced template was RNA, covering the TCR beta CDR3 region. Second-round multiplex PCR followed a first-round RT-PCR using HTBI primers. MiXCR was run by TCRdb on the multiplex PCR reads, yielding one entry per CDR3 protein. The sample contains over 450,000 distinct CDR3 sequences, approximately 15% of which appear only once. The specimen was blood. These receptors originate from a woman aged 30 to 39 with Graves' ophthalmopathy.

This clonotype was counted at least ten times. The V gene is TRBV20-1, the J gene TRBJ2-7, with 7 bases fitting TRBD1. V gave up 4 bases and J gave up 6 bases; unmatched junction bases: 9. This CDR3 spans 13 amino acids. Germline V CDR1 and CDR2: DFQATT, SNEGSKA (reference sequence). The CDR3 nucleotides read TGCAGTGCTACCCAGACAGGGCCCTCCGAGCAGTACTTC. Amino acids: CSATQTGPSEQYF.

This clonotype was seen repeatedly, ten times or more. The CDR3 loop is CASSLARTGTYEQYF. CDR3 nucleotides: TGCGCCAGCAGCTTGGCCAGGACAGGTACCTACGAGCAGTACTTC. The V call is TRBV5-1, the J call TRBJ2-7; TRBD1 agrees at 7 bases. Germline CDR1 reads SGHRS; CDR2 reads YFSETQ. Trimming removed 0 bases from V and 2 bases from J; junction bases left unmatched: 5. The CDR3 has 15 residues.

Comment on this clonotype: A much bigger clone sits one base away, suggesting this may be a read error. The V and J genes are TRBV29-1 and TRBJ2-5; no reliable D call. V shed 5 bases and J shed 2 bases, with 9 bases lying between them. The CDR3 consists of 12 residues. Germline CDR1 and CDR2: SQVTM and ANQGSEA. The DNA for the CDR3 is TGCAGCGTTAACTCCAGGCAAGAGACCCAGTACTTC. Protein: CSVNSRQETQYF.

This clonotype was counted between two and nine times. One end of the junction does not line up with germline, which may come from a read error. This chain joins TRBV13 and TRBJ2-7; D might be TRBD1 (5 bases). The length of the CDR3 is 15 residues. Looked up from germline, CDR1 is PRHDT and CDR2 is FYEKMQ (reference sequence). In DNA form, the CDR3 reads TGTGCCAGCAGCTTCTCAGGGATAGACTCCTACGATCAGTACTTC. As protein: CASSFSGIDSYDQYF.

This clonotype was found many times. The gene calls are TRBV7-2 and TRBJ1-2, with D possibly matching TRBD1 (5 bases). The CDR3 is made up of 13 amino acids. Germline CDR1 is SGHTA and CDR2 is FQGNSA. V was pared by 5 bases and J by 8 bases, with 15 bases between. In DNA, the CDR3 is TGTGCCAGCAGCGCCGGGAGACAGCGCGGCTACACCTTC. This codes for CASSAGRQRGYTF.

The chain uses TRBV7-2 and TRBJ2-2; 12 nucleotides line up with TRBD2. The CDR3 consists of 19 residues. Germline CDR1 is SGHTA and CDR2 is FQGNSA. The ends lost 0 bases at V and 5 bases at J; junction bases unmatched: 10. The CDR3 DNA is TGTGCCAGCAGCTTAGCGGGGCTAGCGGGAGGGTTAAAAACCGGGGAGCTGTTTTTT. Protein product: CASSLAGLAGGLKTGELFF.

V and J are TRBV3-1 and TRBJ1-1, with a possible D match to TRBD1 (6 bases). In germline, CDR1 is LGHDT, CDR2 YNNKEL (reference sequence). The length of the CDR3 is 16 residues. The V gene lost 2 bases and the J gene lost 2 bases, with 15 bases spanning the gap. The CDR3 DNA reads TGTGCCAGCAGCCAACCATCCGGGACACTCAACACTGAAGCTTTCTTT. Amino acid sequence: CASSQPSGTLNTEAFF.

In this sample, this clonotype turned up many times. The CDR3 bases are TGCAGTGCTAGAGATCCGCTAAGAGGAGGGGACACCGGGGAGCTGTTTTTT. Its protein is CSARDPLRGGDTGELFF. This rearrangement joins TRBV20-1 to TRBJ2-2; tentative D call: TRBD2 (6 bases). Germline V gene data show CDR1 as DFQATT and CDR2 as SNEGSKA (reference sequence). This CDR3 is 17 amino acids long. Trimming shortened V by 0 bases and J by 3 bases, and 17 bases separated the two germline ends.

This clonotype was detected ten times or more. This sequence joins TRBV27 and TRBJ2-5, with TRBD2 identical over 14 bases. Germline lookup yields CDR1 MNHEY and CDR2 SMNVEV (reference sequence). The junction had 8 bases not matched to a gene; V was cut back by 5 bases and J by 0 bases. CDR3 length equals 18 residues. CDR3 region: CASSPGTSGGPYQETQYF. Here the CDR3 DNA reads TGTGCCAGCAGTCCAGGGACTAGCGGGGGCCCGTACCAAGAGACCCAGTACTTC.

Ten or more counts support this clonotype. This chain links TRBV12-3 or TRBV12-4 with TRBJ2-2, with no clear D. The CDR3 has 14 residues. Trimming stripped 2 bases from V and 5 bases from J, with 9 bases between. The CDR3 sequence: CASSLNSGTGELFF. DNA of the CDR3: TGTGCCAGCAGTTTAAACTCTGGGACCGGGGAGCTGTTTTTT.

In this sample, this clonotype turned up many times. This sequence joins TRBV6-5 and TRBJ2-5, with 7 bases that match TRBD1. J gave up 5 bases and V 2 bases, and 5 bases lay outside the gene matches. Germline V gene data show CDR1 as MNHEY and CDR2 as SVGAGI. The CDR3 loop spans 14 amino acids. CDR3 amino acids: CASSYEQGKETQYF. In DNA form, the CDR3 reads TGTGCCAGCAGTTACGAACAGGGGAAGGAGACCCAGTACTTC.

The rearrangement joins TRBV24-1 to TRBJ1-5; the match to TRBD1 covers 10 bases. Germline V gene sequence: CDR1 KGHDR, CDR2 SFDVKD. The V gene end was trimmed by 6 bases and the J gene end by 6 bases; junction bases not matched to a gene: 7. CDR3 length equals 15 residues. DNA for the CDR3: TGTGCCACCAGTTCAGGGACAGGGGACGCTCAGCCCCAGCATTTT. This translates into CATSSGTGDAQPQHF.

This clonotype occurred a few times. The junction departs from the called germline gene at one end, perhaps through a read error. The CDR3 region is CASSAFTEELFF. The CDR3 DNA is TGTGCCAGCAGTGCATTCACCGAGGAGCTGTTTTTT. This chain uses TRBV6-1 with TRBJ2-2; D not resolved. The CDR3 length is 12 residues. Germline V CDR1 and CDR2: MNHNS, SASEGT.

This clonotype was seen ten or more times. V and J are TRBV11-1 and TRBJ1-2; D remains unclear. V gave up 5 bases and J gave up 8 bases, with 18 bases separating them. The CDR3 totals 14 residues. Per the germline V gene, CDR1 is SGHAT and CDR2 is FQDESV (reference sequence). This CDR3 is CASSPRTGSWGYTF. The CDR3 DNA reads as TGTGCCAGCAGCCCGCGGACGGGTTCTTGGGGCTACACCTTC.

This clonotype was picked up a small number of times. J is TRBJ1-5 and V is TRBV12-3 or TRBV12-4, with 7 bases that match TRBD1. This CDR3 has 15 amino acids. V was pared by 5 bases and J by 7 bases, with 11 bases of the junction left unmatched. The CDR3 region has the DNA TGTGCCAGCAGTGGCCAGGACAGGAGGTCGCAGCCCCAGCATTTT. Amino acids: CASSGQDRRSQPQHF.

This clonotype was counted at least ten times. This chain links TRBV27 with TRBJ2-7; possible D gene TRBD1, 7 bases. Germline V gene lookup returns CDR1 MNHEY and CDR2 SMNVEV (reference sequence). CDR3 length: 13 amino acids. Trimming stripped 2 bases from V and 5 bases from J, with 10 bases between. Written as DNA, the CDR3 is TGTGCCAGCAGTTTAGCCAGGGGGGACGAGCAGTACTTC. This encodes CASSLARGDEQYF.

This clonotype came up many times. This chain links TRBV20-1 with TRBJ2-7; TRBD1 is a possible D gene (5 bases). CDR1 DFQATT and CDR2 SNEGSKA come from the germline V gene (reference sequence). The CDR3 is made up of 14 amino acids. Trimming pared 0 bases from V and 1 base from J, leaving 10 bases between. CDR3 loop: CSARDTGPSYEQYF. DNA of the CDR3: TGCAGTGCTAGAGACACAGGTCCTTCCTACGAGCAGTACTTC.

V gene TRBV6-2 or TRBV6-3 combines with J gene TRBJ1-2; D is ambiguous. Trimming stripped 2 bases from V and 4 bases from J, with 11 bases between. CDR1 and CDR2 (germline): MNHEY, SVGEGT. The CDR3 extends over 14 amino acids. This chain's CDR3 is CASSYLPGGYGYTF. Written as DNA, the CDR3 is TGTGCCAGCAGTTACCTCCCGGGTGGCTATGGCTACACCTTC.

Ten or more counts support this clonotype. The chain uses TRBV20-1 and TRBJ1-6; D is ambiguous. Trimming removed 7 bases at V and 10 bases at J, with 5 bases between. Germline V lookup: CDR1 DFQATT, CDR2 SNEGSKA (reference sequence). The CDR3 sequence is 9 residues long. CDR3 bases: TGCAGTGGAGGATCACCCCTCCACTTT. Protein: CSGGSPLHF.

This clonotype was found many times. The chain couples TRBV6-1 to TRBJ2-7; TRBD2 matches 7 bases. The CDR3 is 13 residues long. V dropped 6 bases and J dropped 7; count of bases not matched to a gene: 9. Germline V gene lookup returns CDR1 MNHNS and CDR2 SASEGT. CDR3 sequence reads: CASSTGGSQEQYF. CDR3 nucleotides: TGTGCCAGCAGCACGGGGGGATCGCAAGAGCAGTACTTC.

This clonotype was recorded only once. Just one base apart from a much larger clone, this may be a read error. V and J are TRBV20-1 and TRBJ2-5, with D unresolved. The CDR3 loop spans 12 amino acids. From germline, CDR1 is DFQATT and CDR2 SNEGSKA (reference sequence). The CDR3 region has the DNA TGCAGCACCCTGCAAGGGTTGGAGACCGAGTACTTC. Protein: CSTLQGLETEYF.